The entry below gives a single TCR beta chain sequence along with its context. The antigen remains undetermined. The data were taken from a study of cytomegalovirus exposure and HLA in healthy donors. Study-wide points: 87-base-pair reads could not separate some V segments, including TRBV6-2 and TRBV6-3. TCR beta chain V- and J-gene trimming was linked, in a later analysis, to a missense variant in DCLRE1C.

Primers: 60 Vbeta forward and 13 Jbeta reverse. Here immunoSEQ multiplex PCR was the method, and the copy in TCRdb shows in-frame clones only, minus some. The sample spans under 90,000 clones; the ten largest clones claim 6.5% to 9.5%. Germline CDR1 GTSNPN, CDR2 SVGIG (reference sequence). The V and J ends lost 4 bases and 4 bases, in that order; junction bases with no gene match: 8. This CDR3 spans 15 amino acids. The sample comprised PBMCs. The clonotype was recovered from a female donor in good health and CMV-seropositive. The chain employs TRBV30 and TRBJ2-2; 8 positions match TRBD1. This CDR3 reads CAWKTGTGTTGELFF. CDR3 bases: TGTGCCTGGAAGACCGGGACAGGAACCACCGGGGAGCTGTTTTTT.